This is a list of T cell receptor beta chains from one sample in a study of tumor and adjacent non-tumor tissue in lung cancer. MiXCR was run by TCRdb on the multiplex PCR reads, yielding one entry per CDR3 protein. The repertoire holds more than 120,000 distinct CDR3 sequences, with around 65% as singletons. Specimen: lung tumor tissue. The source of these receptors is a man in his fifties or sixties with small cell lung cancer. Each CDR3 is given with its conserved first and last residue. The D gene is left open where the match is weak. A clone size is listed for some rows: how often the clone was seen (once, few, many), or a class if it is expanded.

V gene	clone size	J gene	D gene	CDR3 DNA	CDR3 protein
TRBV20-1	once	TRBJ1-1	-	TGCAGTGCGCGACATGGGGGATACACTGAAGCTTTCTTT	CSARHGGYTEAFF
TRBV4-2	-	TRBJ2-3	TRBD2	TGTGCCAGCAACCAAGTTGTCAAGACTAGCGGGTACACCCGAGACCCAGATACGCAGTATTTT	CASNQVVKTSGYTRDPDTQYF
TRBV11-3	many	TRBJ2-7	-	TGTGCCAGCAGCTTAGATTCCTACGAGCAGTACTTC	CASSLDSYEQYF
TRBV11-2	-	TRBJ2-5	TRBD1	TGTGCCAGCAGCTTGGACAGGGTGAGGACCCAGTACTTC	CASSLDRVRTQYF
TRBV12-3/TRBV12-4	-	TRBJ2-4	TRBD1	TGTGCCAGCAGTCCGGTGGACAGGGCGGGATCGGACATTCAGTACTTC	CASSPVDRAGSDIQYF
TRBV20-1	-	TRBJ2-1	-	TGCAGTGCTGGGGCCAAAAGCGGAGATCGGTACAATGAGCAGTTCTTC	CSAGAKSGDRYNEQFF
TRBV20-1	-	TRBJ2-3	-	TGCAGTGCCGGGGCAGAGGGGCACACAGATACGCACTATTTT	CSAGAEGHTDTHYF
TRBV6-1	many	TRBJ1-6	-	TGTGCCAGTGGGAGCTCCTATAATTCACCCCTCCACTTT	CASGSSYNSPLHF
TRBV20-1	-	TRBJ2-5	-	TGCAGTGCAAGATTGACAGTTCCAGAGACCCAGTACTTC	CSARLTVPETQYF
TRBV6-1	once	TRBJ1-2	-	TGTGCCAGCAGTGAAAATCGGGGGACCCGCTATGGCTACACCTTC	CASSENRGTRYGYTF
TRBV20-1	many	TRBJ2-5	-	TGCAGTGCTAGAGGGCGGGAGACCCAGTACTTC	CSARGRETQYF
TRBV7-8	-	TRBJ2-5	-	TGTGCCAGCAGCTATGAAGCGGAGGGGGAAGAGACCCACTACTTC	CASSYEAEGEETHYF
TRBV18	-	TRBJ2-1	-	TGTGCCAGCTCACCAGGGAATGAGCAGTTCTTC	CASSPGNEQFF
TRBV11-2	-	TRBJ2-7	TRBD2	TGTGCCAGCAGCCCTCGGACTAGCTCGGGCGAGCAGTATTTC	CASSPRTSSGEQYF
TRBV6-5	-	TRBJ1-2	-	TGTGCCAGCAGTCCCGGCTGGACCGAAAACTATGGCAACACCTTC	CASSPGWTENYGNTF
TRBV5-6	-	TRBJ2-2	-	TGTGCCAGCAGTGTGGCCCCGGGACACTCATACACCGGGGAGCTGTTTTTT	CASSVAPGHSYTGELFF